The 21 T cell receptor beta chains given below trace back to one sample, sequenced in a study of memory CD4+ T cells and cytomegalovirus serostatus. The method was immunoSEQ multiplex PCR; TCRdb's version includes in-frame clones alone and lacks a portion of them. Among roughly 54,000 clones, just over 75% were seen once, and the ten largest hold about 1.5%. Single viable CD3+CD4+CD8-CD45RO+ cells were sorted as the memory CD4+ T cells. The material sequenced was memory CD4+ T cells from blood. Source of these receptors: an adult in good health and CMV-seronegative.

This clone has only a few counts. The J gene is TRBJ2-7, the V gene TRBV7-2; D is possibly TRBD1 or TRBD2 (5 bases each). The germline V and J ends were trimmed by 5 bases and 7 bases, with 15 bases remaining between them. Germline values: CDR1 SGHTA, CDR2 FQGNSA. The CDR3 sequence is 13 residues long. The CDR3 sequence: CASSPGTGREQYF. In DNA, the CDR3 is TGTGCCAGCAGCCCCGGGACCGGACGGGAGCAGTACTTC.

The chain is built from TRBV28 and TRBJ1-2; D may be TRBD1 (5 bases). CDR3 length: 14 amino acids. Trimming took 1 base from V and 4 from J, leaving 10 bases between them. Germline loops: CDR1 MDHEN, CDR2 SYDVKM. Here the CDR3 DNA reads TGTGCCAGCAGTTTATCAACGGGGCTCTATGGCTACACCTTC. Translated: CASSLSTGLYGYTF.

CDR3 DNA sequence: TGTGCCAGCAGTGAAGGGACTCGATATTGGCAGACCCAGTACTTC. Its protein is CASSEGTRYWQTQYF. The J gene is TRBJ2-5, the V gene TRBV6-1; possible D gene TRBD2, 5 bases. The CDR3 length is 15 residues. In germline, CDR1 is MNHNS, CDR2 SASEGT. V was pared by 1 base and J by 6 bases, with 15 bases between.

This clone was recorded once. The rearrangement uses TRBV28 and TRBJ1-2; TRBD1 aligns across 12 bases. The V segment lost 4 bases and the J segment 0 bases; nucleotides outside the gene matches: 3. Germline loops: CDR1 MDHEN, CDR2 SYDVKM. The CDR3 spans 16 residues. The CDR3 loop is CASSSGQGAANYGYTF. CDR3 nucleotides: TGTGCCAGCAGTTCGGGACAGGGGGCAGCTAACTATGGCTACACCTTC.

The V gene is TRBV2, the J gene TRBJ2-5, with a weak D call TRBD2 (6 bases). Trimming shortened V by 11 bases and J by 9 bases, and 31 bases separated the two germline ends. CDR3 length: 16 amino acids. Germline values: CDR1 SNHLY, CDR2 FYNNEI. CDR3 sequence: CASYGQLASVGLAQYF. CDR3 sequence (DNA): TGTGCCTCATATGGCCAGCTAGCGAGTGTTGGGTTGGCCCAGTACTTC. The complete variable domain, with remaining parts taken from reference TRBV2 and TRBJ2-5, reads EPEVTQTPSHQVTQMGQEVILRCVPISNHLYFYWYRQILGQKVEFLVSFYNNEISEKSEIFDDQFSVERPDGSNFTLKIRSTKLEDSAMYFCASYGQLASVGLAQYFGPGTRLLVL.

This clone was picked up a small number of times. As DNA, the CDR3 is TGTGCCAGCAGCTCTGGGGACAGGAACACTGAAGCTTTCTTT. Protein product: CASSSGDRNTEAFF. The V and J genes are TRBV7-3 and TRBJ1-1; 7 bases fit TRBD1. The CDR3 loop spans 14 amino acids. The germline CDR1 and CDR2 sequences are SGHTA and FQGTGA. The trim removed 4 bases at V and 1 base at J, leaving 3 bases unmatched.

The V call is TRBV7-6, the J call TRBJ2-2; 11 nucleotides agree with TRBD2. The CDR3 runs 18 residues. V shed 2 bases, J shed 1 base, and the junction held 6 bases outside the gene matches. Germline values: CDR1 SGHVS, CDR2 FNYEAQ. Here the CDR3 reads CASSLKTSGSLNTGELFF. DNA for the CDR3: TGTGCCAGCAGCTTAAAAACTAGCGGGAGCCTGAACACCGGGGAGCTGTTTTTT.

Only a few counts were recorded for this clone. CDR3 loop: CASSFSASGRNNEQFF. The CDR3 region has the DNA TGCGCCAGCAGCTTTTCGGCTAGCGGGAGAAACAATGAGCAGTTCTTC. The J gene is TRBJ2-1, the V gene TRBV5-1; TRBD2 matches at 10 bases. V shed 2 bases, J shed 5 bases, and the junction held 7 bases outside the gene matches. This CDR3 is built from 16 residues. Per the germline V gene, CDR1 is SGHRS and CDR2 is YFSETQ.

This chain uses TRBV9 with TRBJ2-1; 10 bases are a match to TRBD2. The germline V gene has CDR1 SGDLS and CDR2 YYNGEE. With 0 bases clipped from V and 9 bases from J, the junction kept 9 bases outside the gene matches. The CDR3 sequence is 16 residues long. The CDR3 DNA follows: TGTGCCAGCAGCGTAGCTTCCCTAGCGGGAGAAATTGAGCAGTTCTTC. This gives the protein CASSVASLAGEIEQFF.

The CDR3 DNA is TGCAGCGCCTCGACAGGGGGGATGAACACTGAAGCTTTCTTT. It specifies CSASTGGMNTEAFF. The chain combines TRBV29-1 with TRBJ1-1; 9 nucleotides match TRBD1. Germline values: CDR1 SQVTM, CDR2 ANQGSEA. J gave up 0 bases and V 7 bases, and 6 bases lay outside the gene matches. The CDR3 runs 14 residues.

The genes are TRBV6-1 and TRBJ1-5; D not resolved. This CDR3 spans 14 amino acids. Germline CDR1 reads MNHNS; CDR2 reads SASEGT. V shed 6 bases and J shed 7 bases, with 16 bases lying between them. CDR3 DNA: TGTGCCAGCAGGGTCCGGGAGGTAAGACAGCCCCAGCATTTT. This gives the protein CASRVREVRQPQHF.

This clone was detected only once. As DNA, the CDR3 is TGTGCCAGCAGTTTTAGGGCTCAAAGCTCCTATAATTCACCCCTCCACTTT. This codes for CASSFRAQSSYNSPLHF. The chain carries TRBV28 and TRBJ1-6, with D unclear. The CDR3 spans 17 residues. V was shortened by 3 bases and J by 0 bases, with 12 bases between the two germline ends. Germline values: CDR1 MDHEN, CDR2 SYDVKM.

V and J are TRBV29-1 and TRBJ2-3; TRBD1 matches at 9 bases. Germline V CDR1 and CDR2: SQVTM, ANQGSEA. Trimming took 5 bases from V and 1 from J; bases not matched to a gene: 4. The CDR3 extends over 14 amino acids. The CDR3 DNA follows: TGCAGCGTTAAAAGACAGGGGGGCACAGATACGCAGTATTTT. Encoded protein: CSVKRQGGTDTQYF.

This chain links TRBV27 with TRBJ1-2; no reliable D call. In germline, CDR1 is MNHEY, CDR2 SMNVEV (reference sequence). The CDR3 is made up of 14 amino acids. V dropped 2 bases and J dropped 4 bases, with 11 bases sitting between them. CDR3 sequence reads: CASSLKGSSYGYTF. In nucleotides, the CDR3 is TGTGCCAGCAGTTTAAAAGGGAGTAGCTATGGCTACACCTTC.

The chain joins TRBV7-8 to TRBJ2-7; D gene unclear. The ends were cut back, 3 bases at V and 7 bases at J, with 7 bases in the middle. Germline V gene lookup returns CDR1 SGHVS and CDR2 FQNEAQ. The CDR3 contains 11 residues. The CDR3 loop reads CASSFSLEQYF. The CDR3 DNA reads as TGTGCCAGCAGCTTTTCGTTAGAGCAGTACTTC.

The chain links TRBV11-3 to TRBJ2-3; D tentatively reads TRBD1 or TRBD2 (5 bases each). The CDR3 is 14 residues long. CDR1 and CDR2 (germline): SGHNT, YENEEA. Deletions cut 6 bases from V and 5 bases from J, with 15 bases between. The CDR3 protein is CASSFLPGRDTQYF. Here the CDR3 DNA reads TGTGCCAGCAGTTTCTTACCGGGGCGAGATACGCAGTATTTT. The full variable domain, in which reference TRBV11-3 and TRBJ2-3 provide the parts outside the CDR3, is EAGVVQSPRYKIIEKKQPVAFWCNPISGHNTLYWYLQNLGQGPELLIRYENEEAVDDSQLPKDRFSAERLKGVDSTLKIQPAELGDSAVYLCASSFLPGRDTQYFGPGTRLTVL.

The J gene is TRBJ1-2, the V gene TRBV19; weak D call: TRBD1 (5 bases). Germline loops: CDR1 LNHDA, CDR2 SQIVND (reference sequence). This CDR3 has 13 residues. V shed 3 bases and J shed 5 bases, with 10 bases lying between them. CDR3 loop: CASSMGVSYGYTF. The CDR3 DNA reads as TGTGCCAGTAGTATGGGGGTCTCATATGGCTACACCTTC.

Here the CDR3 DNA reads TGTGCCAGCAGCCAATTGACATCTATTTCGGCTTTCTTT. Residues: CASSQLTSISAFF. V usage is TRBV14 and J usage is TRBJ1-1; the D is unclear. This CDR3 has 13 residues. V was clipped by 2 bases and J by 11 bases, with 15 bases between them. Germline CDR1 is SGHDN and CDR2 is FVKESK.

This clone has only a few counts. This chain joins TRBV6-1 and TRBJ1-5; tentative D call: TRBD1 (6 bases). The CDR3 has 14 amino acids. V lost 5 bases and J 2 bases, leaving 10 bases between the germline ends. Per germline, CDR1 MNHNS and CDR2 SASEGT. The CDR3 bases are TGTGCCAGCAGTTCCCCAGGGGGCAATCAGCCCCAGCATTTT. Amino acid sequence: CASSSPGGNQPQHF.

This CDR3 is CASSRASGFSPTLGQFF. The CDR3 DNA reads TGTGCCAGTAGTAGAGCTAGCGGCTTCTCCCCCACTTTAGGGCAGTTCTTC. This sequence joins TRBV19 and TRBJ2-1; 7 bases fit TRBD2. The CDR3 contains 17 residues. After removal of 4 bases from V and 12 bases from J, the junction contained 21 bases not matched to a gene. Germline lookup yields CDR1 LNHDA and CDR2 SQIVND (reference sequence). The full variable domain, in which reference TRBV19 and TRBJ2-1 provide the parts outside the CDR3, is DGGITQSPKYLFRKEGQNVTLSCEQNLNHDAMYWYRQDPGQGLRLIYYSQIVNDFQKGDIAEGYSVSREKKESFPLTVTSAQKNPTAFYLCASSRASGFSPTLGQFFGPGTRLTVL.

J is TRBJ2-1 and V is TRBV28; D call uncertain. The CDR3 contains 16 residues. The V end lost 5 bases, the J end lost 1 base, and 15 bases lay between the germline ends. In germline, CDR1 is MDHEN, CDR2 SYDVKM. The DNA of the CDR3 is TGTGCCAGCAGTCCAATCTCAGCGAGATCCTACAATGAGCAGTTCTTC. It specifies CASSPISARSYNEQFF.